Sequencing of this T cell receptor beta chain was carried out in a study of CD8 T cells in ankylosing spondylitis. General study points: A TCR beta motif of several highly homologous variants seemed to mark ankylosing spondylitis blood. Earlier literature documents some of the motif variants in reactive arthritis synovial fluid and blood. Within peripheral blood, clones linked to disease were CD8+ and relatively rare.

TCRdb itself ran the 5' RACE reads through MiXCR, one entry per CDR3 protein. The data hold about 800,000 distinct CDR3 sequences, with about an eighth observed a single time. This clonotype was seen more than once but under ten times. Its antigen remains unidentified. The sequence was collected from a male donor with ankylosing spondylitis. The specimen was blood, either unsorted or a sorted T cell fraction (not recorded which).

DNA of the CDR3: TGCGCCAGCAGCCAACCCGGGACAGGGTATCAGCCCCAGCATTTT. Its translation: CASSQPGTGYQPQHF. J is TRBJ1-5 and V is TRBV4-1; 9 bases are a match to TRBD1. This CDR3 spans 15 amino acids. Germline V lookup: CDR1 MGHRA, CDR2 YSYEKL. V was pared by 2 bases and J by 5 bases, with 4 bases of the junction left unmatched.